This entry lists 26 T cell receptor beta chains sequenced from one sample in a study of T cell changes during pregnancy in multiple sclerosis. Sequencing was performed with immunoSEQ multiplex PCR; in TCRdb, only in-frame clones are kept and a portion is missing. The data hold approximately 46,000 clones, with 80% to 90% observed a single time. The sample in question was CD8+ T cells from peripheral blood mononuclear cells, obtained in the second trimester of pregnancy. The source is a female donor with multiple sclerosis, enrolled in a pregnancy study.

J is TRBJ1-1 and V is TRBV18, with D perhaps matching TRBD1 (6 bases). The V gene's germline CDR1 is KGHSH and CDR2 LQKENI. The CDR3 contains 15 residues. V was pared by 6 bases and J by 6 bases, with 20 bases between. CDR3 sequence reads: CASSQDEGVASEAFF. CDR3 bases: TGTGCCAGCTCCCAGGATGAGGGGGTGGCCTCTGAAGCTTTCTTT.

This chain uses TRBV21-1 with TRBJ1-6; the DNA was not compared with TRBD1, the D call given in the table. TRBV21-1 is flagged as a pseudogene. The CDR3 is 20 residues long. The CDR3 region is CASSKRSPRGETINNSPLHF. The CDR3, as DNA: TGTGCCAGCAGCAAGAGGAGCCCCAGGGGCGAAACGATTAATAATTCACCCCTCCACTTT.

This clone was recorded once. The chain couples TRBV9 to TRBJ2-1; maybe TRBD2 (7 bases). Trimming removed 0 bases at V and 7 bases at J, with 14 bases between. The CDR3 loop spans 15 amino acids. Germline V gene lookup returns CDR1 SGDLS and CDR2 YYNGEE. CDR3 residues: CASSVGGGGGNEQFF. In nucleotides, the CDR3 is TGTGCCAGCAGCGTAGGCGGGGGCGGAGGAAATGAGCAGTTCTTC.

The gene calls are TRBV7-9 and TRBJ2-5; TRBD1 matches at 9 bases. Germline trimming cut 5 bases from V and 2 bases from J; bases unmatched to any gene: 6. The CDR3 sequence is 15 residues long. The germline CDR1 and CDR2 sequences are SEHNR and FQNEAQ (reference sequence). CDR3 nucleotides: TGTGCCAGCAGCGCAGAAGACAGGGGGCAAGAGACCCAGTACTTC. Translated: CASSAEDRGQETQYF.

The chain couples TRBV27 to TRBJ2-2; 8 nucleotides align to TRBD1. CDR3 length: 12 amino acids. J lost 6 bases, V lost 7 bases, and 1 base had no gene match. Germline loops: CDR1 MNHEY, CDR2 SMNVEV (reference sequence). The CDR3 region is CASTTGAGELFF. DNA of the CDR3: TGTGCCAGCACGACAGGGGCCGGGGAGCTGTTTTTT.

The V gene is TRBV5-4, the J gene TRBJ1-3; TRBD1 matches at 8 bases. In germline, CDR1 is SGHNT, CDR2 YYREEE (reference sequence). V shed 4 bases and J 4 bases; nucleotides not matched to a gene: 10. This CDR3 contains 16 residues. This CDR3 reads CASSHNAGGGGNTIYF. The CDR3 region has the DNA TGTGCCAGCAGCCATAACGCAGGGGGCGGGGGAAACACCATATATTTT.

This clone came up a few times. This chain's CDR3 is CASSLQGGVTEAFF. The CDR3 bases are TGCGCCAGCAGCCTACAGGGAGGGGTCACTGAAGCTTTCTTT. V and J are TRBV5-1 and TRBJ1-1; possibly TRBD1 for D (6 bases). This CDR3 has 14 amino acids. CDR1 SGHRS and CDR2 YFSETQ come from the germline V gene. Trimming pared 4 bases from V and 4 bases from J, leaving 14 bases between.

The chain employs TRBV4-1 and TRBJ2-7; the D is unclear. Germline CDR1 is MGHRA and CDR2 is YSYEKL. The CDR3 length is 16 residues. Deletions cut 0 bases from V and 0 bases from J, with 12 bases between. The CDR3 loop reads CASSQETALPSYEQYF. The CDR3 DNA sequence: TGCGCCAGCAGCCAAGAAACAGCCCTCCCCTCCTACGAGCAGTACTTC.

This clone was picked up one time. Compared with germline, one end of the junction differs, possibly owing to a read error. CDR3 in amino acids: CASSPTSSLTDTQYF. CDR3 in DNA: TGTGCTAGCAGCCCGACTAGTTCCCTCACAGATACGCAGTATTTT. V usage is TRBV7-7 and J usage is TRBJ2-3; D is perhaps TRBD2 (6 bases). CDR1 and CDR2 from the germline V gene are SSHAT and FNYEAQ (reference sequence). The CDR3 is 15 amino acids.

The V and J genes are TRBV30 and TRBJ2-1, with D unresolved. The CDR3 spans 11 residues. V was pared by 6 bases and J by 7 bases, with 10 bases between. Germline assignment: CDR1 GTSNPN and CDR2 SVGIG (reference sequence). This CDR3 reads CACLGFNEQFF. In DNA, the CDR3 is TGTGCCTGCCTCGGGTTTAATGAGCAGTTCTTC.

The chain couples TRBV9 to TRBJ1-1, with TRBD1 matching 8 bases. The CDR3 is 16 amino acids. The germline CDR1 and CDR2 sequences are SGDLS and YYNGEE. Germline trimming cut 3 bases from V and 2 bases from J; bases unmatched to any gene: 9. The CDR3 sequence is CASSGGQGGINTEAFF. CDR3 DNA: TGTGCCAGCAGCGGAGGACAGGGTGGGATTAACACTGAAGCTTTCTTT. Using reference TRBV9 and TRBJ1-1 for the parts outside the CDR3, the full variable domain is DSGVTQTPKHLITATGQRVTLRCSPRSGDLSVYWYQQSLDQGLQFLIQYYNGEERAKGNILERFSAQQFPDLHSELNLSSLELGDSALYFCASSGGQGGINTEAFFGQGTRLTVV.

The rearrangement uses TRBV15 and TRBJ2-1, with 9 bases matching TRBD1. From germline, CDR1 is LNHNV and CDR2 YYDKDF (reference sequence). V trimming: 1 base; J trimming: 8 bases; junction bases outside the gene matches: 9. This CDR3 has 16 amino acids. CDR3 sequence: CATSRGGTGLVDEQFF. CDR3 coding DNA: TGTGCCACCAGCAGAGGAGGGACAGGGCTAGTGGATGAGCAGTTCTTC.

V and J are TRBV29-1 and TRBJ1-1; D perhaps matches TRBD1 (5 bases). This CDR3 region has 12 residues. V was cut by 5 bases and J by 8 bases, with 15 bases left in between. Germline assignment: CDR1 SQVTM and CDR2 ANQGSEA. The CDR3 here is CSVTPGSLEAFF. The CDR3, as DNA: TGCAGCGTTACCCCAGGGTCCCTGGAAGCTTTCTTT.

The CDR3 DNA sequence: TGTGCCAGCAGTAGCTCAGGGGCTACAGATACGCAGTATTTT. Amino acids: CASSSSGATDTQYF. The J gene is TRBJ2-3, the V gene TRBV7-9; D might be TRBD1 (6 bases). This CDR3 comprises 14 residues. Trimming cost V 6 bases and J 3 bases, with 13 bases left between them. Germline lookup yields CDR1 SEHNR and CDR2 FQNEAQ (reference sequence).

This chain uses TRBV5-6 with TRBJ1-2; TRBD1 matches 11 bases. The J segment lost 0 bases and the V segment lost 5 bases, leaving 6 bases of the junction unmatched. The CDR3 has 16 residues. Germline V gives CDR1 SGHDT, CDR2 YYEEEE. The CDR3 DNA sequence: TGTGCCAGCAGTACCGGGACAGGGGGGTCTAACTATGGCTACACCTTC. It yields the protein CASSTGTGGSNYGYTF. Based on the CDR3 plus reference TRBV5-6 and TRBJ1-2, the full variable domain is DAGVTQSPTHLIKTRGQQVTLRCSPKSGHDTVSWYQQALGQGPQFIFQYYEEEERQRGNFPDRFSGHQFPNYSSELNVNALLLGDSALYLCASSTGTGGSNYGYTFGSGTRLTVV.

The chain employs TRBV6-6 and TRBJ1-2; TRBD1 matches at 11 bases. The CDR3 is 15 residues long. Per the germline V gene, CDR1 is MNHNY and CDR2 is SVGAGI (reference sequence). With V trimmed by 4 bases and J by 7 bases, 8 bases remained unmatched. The CDR3: CASSSPGTGGLGYTF. In DNA form, the CDR3 reads TGTGCCAGCAGTTCCCCCGGGACAGGGGGTCTTGGCTACACCTTC.

The chain joins TRBV30 to TRBJ1-1; no clear D. The CDR3 sequence is 13 residues long. Trimming stripped 4 bases from V and 5 bases from J, with 14 bases between. CDR1 is GTSNPN and CDR2 is SVGIG in the germline V gene (reference sequence). CDR3 in amino acids: CAWIGGGRTEAFF. DNA for the CDR3: TGTGCCTGGATAGGCGGAGGGAGGACTGAAGCTTTCTTT.

The chain has TRBV6-1 and TRBJ1-3; perhaps TRBD1 as D (6 bases). The V end was cut by 3 bases, the J end by 5 bases, with 14 bases between. This CDR3 region has 15 residues. CDR1 and CDR2 (germline): MNHNS, SASEGT. CDR3 sequence reads: CASSDTDGGRNTIYF. Written as DNA, the CDR3 is TGTGCCAGCAGTGACACCGATGGGGGCCGAAACACCATATATTTT.

This chain links TRBV6-5 with TRBJ2-7, with a tentative D call TRBD2 (5 bases). Trimming cost V 5 bases and J 0 bases, with 8 bases left between them. Germline V gene data show CDR1 as MNHEY and CDR2 as SVGAGI. This CDR3 spans 13 amino acids. The CDR3 sequence: CASSGSSSYEQYF. The CDR3 DNA reads TGTGCCAGCAGTGGGAGTAGCTCCTACGAGCAGTACTTC.

This clone was observed a few times. The chain has TRBV5-1 and TRBJ2-7; 11 bases are a match to TRBD2. The CDR3 contains 14 residues. Germline V CDR1 and CDR2: SGHRS, YFSETQ. Unmatched junction bases numbered 5, after V lost 0 bases and J lost 9 bases. CDR3 sequence reads: CASSLETSGEGQYF. The DNA for the CDR3 is TGCGCCAGCAGCTTGGAGACTAGCGGGGAGGGGCAGTACTTC.

This clone was counted between two and nine times. This rearrangement joins TRBV7-9 to TRBJ1-1; D perhaps matches TRBD1 (5 bases). The CDR3 totals 17 residues. The germline V and J ends were trimmed by 1 base and 4 bases, with 19 bases remaining between them. In germline, CDR1 is SEHNR, CDR2 FQNEAQ (reference sequence). The CDR3 spells CASSLGTLGGHGTEAFF. The CDR3 DNA reads as TGTGCCAGCAGCTTAGGGACTTTGGGGGGTCATGGCACTGAAGCTTTCTTT.

This clone appeared once. At one boundary the junction diverges from the germline segment, which might be a read error. The chain's CDR3 is CASSQGLAGGMEDTQYF. CDR3 nucleotide sequence: TGTGCCAGCAGCCAAGGACTAGCGGGGGGTATGGAAGATACACAGTATTTT. This chain uses TRBV4-2 with TRBJ2-3, with TRBD2 identical over 13 bases. This CDR3 region has 17 residues. Germline assignment: CDR1 LGHNA and CDR2 YNFKEQ.

This clone was seen just once. V usage is TRBV19 and J usage is TRBJ2-1, with 8 bases identical to TRBD2. The CDR3 spans 13 residues. Germline V gives CDR1 LNHDA, CDR2 SQIVND (reference sequence). Trimming cost V 7 bases and J 9 bases; bases outside gene matches: 8. The CDR3 reads CASIGAGVLEQFF. CDR3 nucleotides: TGTGCCAGTATAGGAGCGGGAGTTCTTGAGCAGTTCTTC. The whole variable domain, filled in from reference TRBV19 and TRBJ2-1, reads DGGITQSPKYLFRKEGQNVTLSCEQNLNHDAMYWYRQDPGQGLRLIYYSQIVNDFQKGDIAEGYSVSREKKESFPLTVTSAQKNPTAFYLCASIGAGVLEQFFGPGTRLTVL.

This chain uses TRBV30 with TRBJ1-1; 9 positions agree with TRBD1. The trim removed 4 bases at V and 4 bases at J, leaving 10 bases unmatched. The CDR3 has 15 amino acids. CDR1 and CDR2 from the germline V gene are GTSNPN and SVGIG (reference sequence). The CDR3 spells CAWILGTGSSTEAFF. The DNA for the CDR3 is TGTGCCTGGATCCTAGGGACAGGGTCGAGCACTGAAGCTTTCTTT.

The chain combines TRBV6-1 with TRBJ2-5; D gene ambiguous. Per germline, CDR1 MNHNS and CDR2 SASEGT. Trimming cost V 2 bases and J 5 bases, with 9 bases left between them. This CDR3 contains 13 residues. The CDR3 DNA reads TGTGCCAGCAGTGAACCTAATCGGGAGACCCAGTACTTC. It translates to CASSEPNRETQYF.

The CDR3 DNA is TGTGCCAGCAGCCACAGCGGGGAGCTGTTTTTT. Amino acid sequence: CASSHSGELFF. The J gene is TRBJ2-2, the V gene TRBV11-3; D remains ambiguous. The CDR3 totals 11 residues. Trimming removed 5 bases at V and 7 bases at J, with 5 bases between. The germline gives CDR1 SGHNT, CDR2 YENEEA.